Following are 8 T cell receptor beta chains from one sample sequenced in a study of blood T cell repertoires in COVID-19 (dated by TCRdb to 2020 to 2021). Libraries were built with the immunoSEQ multiplex PCR assay. TCRdb limited this immuneACCESS table to in-frame rearrangements with V and J called. A share of clones is missing; checked studies link under half to unresolved V genes, and the rest is unexplained. This sample has 300,000 to 350,000 clones in its table, and about 88% of those were observed once. The ten most abundant clones make up over 1% of the sample. The sample comprised PBMCs or T cells enriched from blood (not recorded which). The receptors originated from a woman aged 25 to 39 who had been exposed to COVID-19.

V usage is TRBV28 and J usage is TRBJ2-7, with 10 bases fitting TRBD1. The trim removed 8 bases at V and 4 bases at J, leaving 11 bases unmatched. The length of the CDR3 is 15 residues. Germline assignment: CDR1 MDHEN and CDR2 SYDVKM. CDR3 in DNA: TGTGCCAGCTGGCCCAGGGGGACAGGGGAATACGAGCAGTACTTC. Residues: CASWPRGTGEYEQYF.

V usage is TRBV24-1 and J usage is TRBJ2-2; 10 bases are a match to TRBD1. The CDR3 covers 19 residues. Germline trimming cut 0 bases from V and 6 bases from J; bases unmatched to any gene: 12. Per the germline V gene, CDR1 is KGHDR and CDR2 is SFDVKD. CDR3 loop: CATSDLDTKLGQGSGELFF. CDR3 nucleotides: TGTGCCACCAGTGATTTGGACACGAAACTGGGACAGGGGTCCGGGGAGCTGTTTTTT.

The genes are TRBV2 and TRBJ1-1, with 7 positions matching TRBD1. The CDR3 runs 13 residues. J was trimmed by 1 base and V by 7 bases; bases with no gene match: 3. Germline V gives CDR1 SNHLY, CDR2 FYNNEI. The CDR3 nucleotides read TGTGCCAGCATCGACAGGGAGAACACTGAAGCTTTCTTT. Translation gives CASIDRENTEAFF.

The gene calls are TRBV3-1 (or the pseudogene TRBV3-2) and TRBJ1-2; 11 bases agree with TRBD1. J was trimmed by 5 bases and V by 1 base; bases with no gene match: 9. Germline V lookup: CDR1 LGHDT, CDR2 YNNKEL (reference sequence). There are 17 residues in the CDR3. In nucleotides, the CDR3 is TGTGCCAGCAGCCAAGGGACAGGGGGCGCCTGGAGTTATGGCTACACCTTC. This gives the protein CASSQGTGGAWSYGYTF.

V and J are TRBV19 and TRBJ1-2, with TRBD1 as a possible D gene (6 bases). Germline lookup yields CDR1 LNHDA and CDR2 SQIVND (reference sequence). The CDR3 has 14 amino acids. Trimming removed 3 bases at V and 0 bases at J, with 8 bases between. The CDR3 spells CASSIRGSNYGYTF. Here the CDR3 DNA reads TGTGCCAGTAGTATCAGGGGATCTAACTATGGCTACACCTTC. The full variable domain, with the rest looked up from reference TRBV19 and TRBJ1-2, is DGGITQSPKYLFRKEGQNVTLSCEQNLNHDAMYWYRQDPGQGLRLIYYSQIVNDFQKGDIAEGYSVSREKKESFPLTVTSAQKNPTAFYLCASSIRGSNYGYTFGSGTRLTVV.

V and J are TRBV28 and TRBJ1-2, with D possibly matching TRBD1 (6 bases). The CDR3 contains 13 residues. The V end lost 8 bases, the J end lost 3 bases, and 13 bases lay between the germline ends. Looked up from germline, CDR1 is MDHEN and CDR2 is SYDVKM. CDR3 coding DNA: TGTGCCAGCCCGGTCGACAGGCACTATGGCTACACCTTC. Its translation: CASPVDRHYGYTF.

This rearrangement joins TRBV5-1 to TRBJ2-2; no reliable D call. Between the trimmed V and J ends, which lost 2 bases and 4 bases, there was a span of 15 bases. CDR1 and CDR2 from the germline V gene are SGHRS and YFSETQ. The CDR3 loop spans 16 amino acids. The chain's CDR3 is CASSLSAAFGTGELFF. The DNA for the CDR3 is TGCGCCAGCAGCTTAAGCGCGGCATTCGGCACCGGGGAGCTGTTTTTT.

The chain employs TRBV9 and TRBJ1-2, with 8 bases fitting TRBD1. The CDR3 has 14 amino acids. Germline CDR1 reads SGDLS; CDR2 reads YYNGEE. V lost 6 bases to trimming and J lost 4 bases; unmatched junction nucleotides: 8. The CDR3 sequence is CASTAGQGAYGYTF. Written as DNA, the CDR3 is TGTGCCAGCACAGCAGGCCAGGGGGCCTATGGCTACACCTTC.